This T cell receptor (beta chain) is drawn from a study of shared clonotypes between healthy human individuals. This CDR3 is 16 amino acids long. The V gene lost 0 bases and the J gene lost 6 bases, with 16 bases spanning the gap. Germline values: CDR1 SGHRS, CDR2 YFSETQ. Note on this clone: The antigen is not known.

Every contributor of samples was a Caucasian grown-up residing in Nashville, Tennessee. Naive CD4+ cells were CD45RA-selected; the remaining cells were memory. The study's findings and limits: It was the non-shared clonotypes that had lower generation probabilities than clonotypes shared by all four donors.

The table came from immunoSEQ multiplex PCR; TCRdb's copy has only in-frame clones and leaves some out. The sample includes over a million clones, roughly 74% of them seen just once. Specimen: memory CD4+ T cells from PBMCs. Subset indicated: CD45RA-negative fraction. The sequence was obtained from a man younger than 35 in good health. Some clones in this sample may be carry-over from other donors' samples. V usage is TRBV5-1 and J usage is TRBJ1-5; D unclear. The CDR3 nucleotides read TGCGCCAGCAGCTTGGTCCCCGGGGTCTCTGGTCAGCCCCAGCATTTT. Protein: CASSLVPGVSGQPQHF.